The next 5 T cell receptor beta chains were all read from a single sample in a study of beta chain features in type 1 diabetes. Investigators reverse transcribed all isolated RNA, so they sequenced expressed TCRB transcripts. The assay was immunoSEQ multiplex PCR, and TCRdb's table has in-frame clones only and misses some. The top ten clones hold roughly 0.025% of a sample with 810,000 or so clones, about a sixth of them seen once. The sequenced sample consisted of naive CD4+ T cells from blood. Receptors were obtained from a woman between 18 and 29 years old in good health.

The V gene is TRBV28, the J gene TRBJ2-7; 12 bases fit TRBD2. The CDR3 spans 15 residues. Per the germline V gene, CDR1 is MDHEN and CDR2 is SYDVKM. With 6 bases clipped from V and 2 bases from J, the junction kept 5 bases outside the gene matches. The CDR3, as DNA: TGTGCCAGCAGGCGACTAGCGGGAGTAGCCTACGAGCAGTACTTC. Amino acid sequence: CASRRLAGVAYEQYF.

Points on this clone: The sample holds other DNA sequences that translate to the same CDR3. This chain connects TRBV5-1 to TRBJ2-7; no clear D. V lost 1 base and J lost 3, with 5 bases in between. CDR3 length: 12 amino acids. The germline V gene has CDR1 SGHRS and CDR2 YFSETQ. The CDR3 nucleotides are TGCGCCAGCAGCTTGAGAGGCTACGAGCAGTACTTC. Amino acids: CASSLRGYEQYF.

About this clone: Within the sample, other DNA sequences also encode this same CDR3. The J gene is TRBJ2-7, the V gene TRBV7-2; TRBD1 agrees at 7 bases. Per germline, CDR1 SGHTA and CDR2 FQGNSA. The length of the CDR3 is 15 residues. V lost 4 bases to trimming and J lost 1 base; unmatched junction nucleotides: 7. CDR3 nucleotide sequence: TGTGCCAGCAGCTCCCGGGACAGACTTTCCTACGAGCAGTACTTC. Translation: CASSSRDRLSYEQYF.

The chain links TRBV9 to TRBJ2-1; the D gene could be TRBD1 or TRBD2 (5 bases each). The CDR3 runs to 17 residues. The V and J ends lost 0 bases and 0 bases respectively, with 13 bases between them. Germline CDR1 and CDR2: SGDLS and YYNGEE. The CDR3 spells CASSVGLPGSSYNEQFF. In DNA form, the CDR3 reads TGTGCCAGCAGCGTAGGTCTCCCAGGGAGCTCCTACAATGAGCAGTTCTTC. The full variable domain, in which reference TRBV9 and TRBJ2-1 provide the parts outside the CDR3, is DSGVTQTPKHLITATGQRVTLRCSPRSGDLSVYWYQQSLDQGLQFLIQYYNGEERAKGNILERFSAQQFPDLHSELNLSSLELGDSALYFCASSVGLPGSSYNEQFFGPGTRLTVL.

This clone was counted between two and nine times. V and J are TRBV11-3 and TRBJ2-1; D is unclear. The CDR3 consists of 15 residues. Trimming stripped 5 bases from V and 0 bases from J, with 11 bases between. The germline CDR1 and CDR2 sequences are SGHNT and YENEEA. CDR3 DNA: TGTGCCAGCAGCCCCTCGTGGAGCTCCTACAATGAGCAGTTCTTC. As protein: CASSPSWSSYNEQFF.